The next 27 T cell receptor beta chains were all read from a single sample in a study of T cell changes during pregnancy in multiple sclerosis. TCRdb keeps only in-frame clones here, not all; method: immunoSEQ multiplex PCR. The data hold approximately 35,000 clones, with around nine tenths observed a single time. Sequenced here: CD4+ T cells from peripheral blood mononuclear cells, sampled in the second trimester of pregnancy. All receptors come from a female donor in good health, enrolled as a control in a pregnancy study.

The CDR3 region has the DNA TGTGCCAGCAGCCCTAACAGGGGTTATACGCAGTATTTT. Its translation: CASSPNRGYTQYF. The rearrangement links TRBV5-6 to TRBJ2-3; 7 positions agree with TRBD1. Unmatched junction bases numbered 6, after V lost 4 bases and J lost 7 bases. The CDR3 contains 13 residues. Germline V gene data show CDR1 as SGHDT and CDR2 as YYEEEE.

This rearrangement joins TRBV5-6 to TRBJ2-3; D is perhaps TRBD1 (6 bases). CDR1 is SGHDT and CDR2 is YYEEEE in the germline V gene. This CDR3 has 19 residues. V was cut by 0 bases and J by 1 base, with 21 bases left in between. In DNA, the CDR3 is TGTGCCAGCAGCTTGGCTGACAGGTCCGGGATGGGGGGCACAGATACGCAGTATTTT. Its protein product is CASSLADRSGMGGTDTQYF.

This clone was seen once. The CDR3 nucleotides are TGTGCCAGCAGCCCAGGAGGGCAAAACACTGAAGCTTTCTTT. As protein: CASSPGGQNTEAFF. The chain couples TRBV7-9 to TRBJ1-1; no firm D call. The V end lost 5 bases, the J end lost 2 bases, and 12 bases lay between the germline ends. The CDR3 runs to 14 residues. Per germline, CDR1 SEHNR and CDR2 FQNEAQ (reference sequence).

The rearrangement uses TRBV19 and TRBJ2-1; 8 bases line up with TRBD2. CDR1 and CDR2 from the germline V gene are LNHDA and SQIVND (reference sequence). The trim removed 4 bases at V and 4 bases at J, leaving 9 bases unmatched. The CDR3 length is 16 residues. CDR3 loop: CASSKSGGGIYNEQFF. For the CDR3, the DNA is TGTGCCAGTAGTAAGTCTGGCGGGGGGATATACAATGAGCAGTTCTTC.

V gene TRBV5-1 combines with J gene TRBJ2-1; TRBD2 is a possible D gene (7 bases). The CDR3 is 18 amino acids. CDR1 is SGHRS, CDR2 YFSETQ, per germline. Trimming removed 4 bases from V and 9 bases from J, with 29 bases in between. CDR3 loop: CASSPHGEGGLGGGEQFF. The DNA for the CDR3 is TGCGCCAGCAGCCCCCACGGGGAGGGGGGCCTTGGTGGGGGTGAGCAGTTCTTC.

The rearrangement joins TRBV18 to TRBJ1-1; D unclear. Germline-derived CDR1 and CDR2 are KGHSH and LQKENI. The CDR3 length is 13 residues. The V end was cut by 3 bases, the J end by 5 bases, with 10 bases between. CDR3 sequence reads: CASSPSGGTEAFF. The CDR3, as DNA: TGTGCCAGCTCACCTTCGGGTGGGACTGAAGCTTTCTTT.

V is TRBV11-3 and J is TRBJ2-2, with D tentatively TRBD2 (6 bases). The CDR3 covers 13 residues. The V end was cut by 5 bases, the J end by 4 bases, with 8 bases between. CDR1 and CDR2 (germline): SGHNT, YENEEA. This CDR3 is CASSVSGTGELFF. CDR3 bases: TGTGCCAGCAGCGTTAGCGGCACCGGGGAGCTGTTTTTT.

The DNA of the CDR3 is TGTGCCAGCACCGTGGCAACCGGACAGGGCGATGGCTACACCTTC. The encoded protein is CASTVATGQGDGYTF. This chain links TRBV9 with TRBJ1-2, with 8 bases lining up with TRBD1. Losses at the gene ends were 6 bases for V and 6 bases for J; bases not matched to a gene: 13. Germline CDR1 is SGDLS and CDR2 is YYNGEE. CDR3 length: 15 amino acids. Combining the CDR3 with reference TRBV9 and TRBJ1-2 gives the whole variable domain DSGVTQTPKHLITATGQRVTLRCSPRSGDLSVYWYQQSLDQGLQFLIQYYNGEERAKGNILERFSAQQFPDLHSELNLSSLELGDSALYFCASTVATGQGDGYTFGSGTRLTVV.

V usage is TRBV5-1 and J usage is TRBJ2-7, with a possible D match to TRBD2 (6 bases). Looked up from germline, CDR1 is SGHRS and CDR2 is YFSETQ. The CDR3 length is 14 residues. Trimming removed 7 bases at V and 3 bases at J, with 17 bases between. The CDR3 DNA sequence: TGCGCCAGCCAGAGTCCCGGGAGCTTCTACGAGCAGTACTTC. This codes for CASQSPGSFYEQYF.

The V call is TRBV6-6, the J call TRBJ2-7, with 7 bases identical to TRBD1. Germline V gives CDR1 MNHNY, CDR2 SVGAGI (reference sequence). V lost 2 bases, J lost 6 bases, and 1 base stayed unmatched. The CDR3 is made up of 12 amino acids. Here the CDR3 reads CASSYAGGEQYF. CDR3 nucleotides: TGTGCCAGCAGTTACGCAGGGGGCGAGCAGTACTTC.

This clone was seen just once. V is TRBV4-2 and J is TRBJ2-5, with TRBD1 as a possible D gene (6 bases). This CDR3 spans 15 amino acids. The V end lost 1 base, the J end lost 3 bases, and 12 bases lay between the germline ends. Germline values: CDR1 LGHNA, CDR2 YNFKEQ. The CDR3 sequence: CASSQARDIKETQYF. CDR3 nucleotides: TGTGCCAGCAGCCAAGCCCGGGACATTAAAGAGACCCAGTACTTC.

The rearrangement joins TRBV5-4 to TRBJ1-4; D may be TRBD1 (5 bases). The CDR3 covers 15 residues. Trimming left V 4 bases short and J 0 bases short, with 10 bases between. Germline V gene sequence: CDR1 SGHNT, CDR2 YYREEE (reference sequence). CDR3 sequence: CASSPQGATNEKLFF. The CDR3, as DNA: TGTGCCAGCAGCCCTCAGGGCGCAACTAATGAAAAACTGTTTTTT.

The chain is built from TRBV5-1 and TRBJ1-2, with 8 bases matching TRBD1. Losses at the gene ends were 3 bases for V and 2 bases for J; bases not matched to a gene: 9. The CDR3 contains 16 residues. The germline gives CDR1 SGHRS, CDR2 YFSETQ. CDR3 coding DNA: TGCGCCAGCAGCTCAGGACAGGGCCAACAAAACTATGGCTACACCTTC. Protein: CASSSGQGQQNYGYTF.

This clone is a singleton in its sample. The chain has TRBV11-2 and TRBJ1-5, with TRBD1 as a possible D gene (5 bases). The V end lost 0 bases, the J end lost 6 bases, and 12 bases lay between the germline ends. From germline, CDR1 is SGHAT and CDR2 FQNNGV. CDR3 length equals 15 residues. The CDR3 DNA sequence: TGTGCCAGCAGCTTAGATTTGGGGCAGGGTCAGCCCCAGCATTTT. Translating it yields CASSLDLGQGQPQHF.

This clone has only one observation. V usage is TRBV7-2 and J usage is TRBJ1-1; 9 positions match TRBD1. This CDR3 contains 15 residues. Germline CDR1 is SGHTA and CDR2 is FQGNSA. V trimming: 1 base; J trimming: 5 bases; junction bases outside the gene matches: 5. The CDR3 reads CASSLEGQGGTEAFF. The CDR3 nucleotides read TGTGCCAGCAGCTTAGAGGGACAGGGAGGGACTGAAGCTTTCTTT.

V is TRBV19 and J is TRBJ1-5, with 7 bases identical to TRBD1. Germline V gene data show CDR1 as LNHDA and CDR2 as SQIVND (reference sequence). With 6 bases clipped from V and 4 bases from J, the junction kept 9 bases outside the gene matches. The CDR3 is 15 residues long. For the CDR3, the DNA is TGTGCCAGTAGGACGACCGGGACAGCTAATCAGCCCCAGCATTTT. Encoded protein: CASRTTGTANQPQHF.

The chain employs TRBV9 and TRBJ1-4; D is undetermined. Germline V gene sequence: CDR1 SGDLS, CDR2 YYNGEE. Trimming cost V 3 bases and J 5 bases, with 14 bases left between them. This CDR3 spans 15 amino acids. The CDR3: CASSGAGAGNEKLFF. CDR3 DNA sequence: TGTGCCAGCAGCGGCGCGGGAGCCGGGAATGAAAAACTGTTTTTT.

The rearrangement uses TRBV5-4 and TRBJ1-2; 8 bases align to TRBD1. The CDR3 extends over 15 amino acids. Germline-derived CDR1 and CDR2 are SGHNT and YYREEE (reference sequence). J was trimmed by 4 bases and V by 4 bases; bases with no gene match: 9. The CDR3 nucleotides read TGTGCCAGCAGCCCGGCAGGGGGCTACGTCTATGGCTACACCTTC. Its protein product is CASSPAGGYVYGYTF.

The chain links TRBV5-6 to TRBJ1-1; D is uncertain. This CDR3 is 17 amino acids long. CDR1 is SGHDT, CDR2 YYEEEE, per germline. Trimming removed 0 bases at V and 1 base at J, with 16 bases between. CDR3 DNA: TGTGCCAGCAGCTTGGGGGAGCAGCGATTGGGGAACACTGAAGCTTTCTTT. It translates to CASSLGEQRLGNTEAFF.

V is TRBV27 and J is TRBJ1-1; D not certain. Germline V CDR1 and CDR2: MNHEY, SMNVEV (reference sequence). The length of the CDR3 is 12 residues. Trimming took off 5 bases at V and 1 base at J, with 5 bases between the two ends. CDR3 loop: CASSHRNTEAFF. CDR3 DNA sequence: TGTGCCAGCAGTCACAGGAACACTGAAGCTTTCTTT.

This clone was seen just once. V usage is TRBV11-3 and J usage is TRBJ1-2; 11 nucleotides align to TRBD1. The CDR3 is made up of 18 amino acids. The V gene's germline CDR1 is SGHNT and CDR2 YENEEA. With V trimmed by 0 bases and J by 4 bases, 10 bases remained unmatched. The CDR3 is CASSLEAGTGGSSYGYTF. In DNA form, the CDR3 reads TGTGCCAGCAGCTTAGAAGCTGGGACAGGGGGTTCTAGCTATGGCTACACCTTC. The variable domain in full, completed from reference TRBV11-3 and TRBJ1-2, reads EAGVVQSPRYKIIEKKQPVAFWCNPISGHNTLYWYLQNLGQGPELLIRYENEEAVDDSQLPKDRFSAERLKGVDSTLKIQPAELGDSAVYLCASSLEAGTGGSSYGYTFGSGTRLTVV.

This chain connects TRBV30 to TRBJ1-3; 8 bases match TRBD1. The germline gives CDR1 GTSNPN, CDR2 SVGIG (reference sequence). V lost 1 base, J lost 2 bases, and 7 bases stayed unmatched. CDR3 size: 16 residues. CDR3 sequence reads: CAWSARQGTAGNTIYF. CDR3 DNA sequence: TGTGCCTGGAGTGCCCGACAGGGGACGGCTGGAAACACCATATATTTT. Full variable domain (outside the CDR3, taken from reference TRBV30 and TRBJ1-3): SQTIHQWPATLVQPVGSPLSLECTVEGTSNPNLYWYRQAAGRGLQLLFYSVGIGQISSEVPQNLSASRPQDRQFILSSKKLLLSDSGFYLCAWSARQGTAGNTIYFGEGSWLTVV.

The chain employs TRBV5-1 and TRBJ2-1, with a possible D match to TRBD2 (7 bases). CDR3 length equals 13 residues. From germline, CDR1 is SGHRS and CDR2 YFSETQ. V was pared by 8 bases and J by 8 bases, with 17 bases between. CDR3 loop: CASAGEGFHEQFF. In nucleotides, the CDR3 is TGCGCCAGTGCAGGGGAGGGGTTCCATGAGCAGTTCTTC.

The chain couples TRBV7-9 to TRBJ1-1; D not certain. Germline assignment: CDR1 SEHNR and CDR2 FQNEAQ (reference sequence). With 3 bases removed from V and 2 bases from J, the gap between germline ends came to 4 bases. The CDR3 runs 12 residues. CDR3 nucleotide sequence: TGTGCCAGCAGCTTCACTAACACTGAAGCTTTCTTT. Protein sequence: CASSFTNTEAFF.

This sequence joins TRBV18 and TRBJ1-2; tentatively, D is TRBD1 (5 bases). V was shortened by 3 bases and J by 0 bases, with 8 bases between the two germline ends. CDR3 length equals 14 residues. Germline V gene sequence: CDR1 KGHSH, CDR2 LQKENI. CDR3 amino acids: CASSPQGTNYGYTF. In DNA, the CDR3 is TGTGCCAGCTCACCTCAGGGAACTAACTATGGCTACACCTTC.

This chain connects TRBV10-3 to TRBJ2-7; weak D call: TRBD2 (7 bases). V lost 7 bases to trimming and J lost 0 bases, with 10 bases between them. Germline loops: CDR1 ENHRY, CDR2 SYGVKD. CDR3 size: 13 residues. This CDR3 is CAIMAGASYEQYF. The CDR3 DNA sequence: TGTGCCATCATGGCGGGGGCCTCCTACGAGCAGTACTTC.

This chain joins TRBV6-5 and TRBJ2-3; 9 nucleotides align to TRBD2. Germline-derived CDR1 and CDR2 are MNHEY and SVGAGI. Trimming at V came to 6 bases and at J to 6 bases, leaving 7 bases not matched to a gene. The length of the CDR3 is 14 residues. In DNA, the CDR3 is TGTGCCAGCAGGCGCGGGGGGGCATCCGATACGCAGTATTTT. Translating it yields CASRRGGASDTQYF.